The clone carrying this TCR beta chain was detected a few times. Its cognate antigen is unknown. TCRdb reprocessed the 5' RACE reads via MiXCR and lists one record per CDR3 protein. This sample carries approximately 220,000 distinct CDR3 sequences, roughly 9.4% of them seen once, and the ten largest clones take 5% to 6.5%. There are 16 residues in the CDR3. Trimming removed 4 bases at V and 5 bases at J, with 20 bases between. CDR1 is MNHEY and CDR2 is SVGAGI in the germline V gene. The data were obtained in a study of identical twins. Points from the study as a whole: Abundant beta clonotypes from cord blood bore fewer insertions; memory repertoires lacked this pattern.

The rearrangement links TRBV6-5 to TRBJ1-1; the D is unclear. This TCR was sampled from a woman between 18 and 29 years old in good health. The sequenced sample was memory (CD45RO+) T cells sorted from blood. The CDR3 DNA sequence: TGTGCCAGCAGTTTACTCCATCGATCGGGTTCTACTGAAGCTTTCTTT. This gives the protein CASSLLHRSGSTEAFF.